The clone carrying this TCR beta chain has at least ten counts. V was trimmed by 7 bases and J by 1 base, leaving 14 bases between them. CDR1 is MGHDK, CDR2 SYGVNS, per germline. The CDR3 consists of 16 residues. The sample belongs to a study of read filtering for tumor transcriptome and immune sequencing. This library used around 400 ng RNA and molecular barcoded adaptors spanning alpha/delta and beta/gamma chains. TCRdb ran MiXCR on the reads and lists one entry per CDR3 protein. The sample gives approximately 45,000 distinct CDR3 sequences, 15% to 20% of which show up once; approximately 40% is in the top ten.

The source of this sequence is a donor aged 40 or over with multiple myeloma. Sequencing was performed on a population of CD138-negative cells sorted from bone marrow. The gene calls are TRBV25-1 and TRBJ2-6; TRBD2 is a possible D gene (5 bases). The chain's CDR3 is CASTPRVNSGANVLTF. The CDR3 region has the DNA TGTGCCAGCACCCCGAGGGTAAATTCTGGGGCCAACGTCCTGACTTTC.